The present T cell receptor beta chain was sequenced within a study of blood T cell repertoires in COVID-19. Study information: Cohort 3 donors counted as recovered after two negative PCRs, clearance, or resolved symptoms. There were acute and convalescent COVID-19 samples, and they came from the United States, Italy and Spain. Nucleic acid was either cDNA or gDNA, and it came from T cells, B-cell-depleted T cells, or PBMCs.

Original methodology: Estimation of nucleated cell counts relied on the amplification of reference gene primers. The data were produced by immunoSEQ multiplex PCR, yet TCRdb's version contains in-frame clones alone and is incomplete. The D gene and trimming were derived from the DNA, and the V and J assignments and clone size from that table. The table has 150,000 to 200,000 clones, 70% to 90% seen once. Germline-derived CDR1 and CDR2 are MGHRA and YSYEKL. Losses at the gene ends were 0 bases for V and 7 bases for J; bases not matched to a gene: 11. This CDR3 has 19 residues. The TCR was taken from a woman aged 40 to 55 in a cohort exposed to, infected with or recovered from COVID-19 (not recorded which). The chain carries TRBV4-1 and TRBJ1-6; TRBD1 matches at 11 bases. Material for sequencing was PBMCs or T cells enriched from blood (not recorded which). The DNA of the CDR3 is TGCGCCAGCAGCCAAGACGGGACAGGGGGATTGGAGATCAATTCACCCCTCCACTTT. Encoded protein: CASSQDGTGGLEINSPLHF.